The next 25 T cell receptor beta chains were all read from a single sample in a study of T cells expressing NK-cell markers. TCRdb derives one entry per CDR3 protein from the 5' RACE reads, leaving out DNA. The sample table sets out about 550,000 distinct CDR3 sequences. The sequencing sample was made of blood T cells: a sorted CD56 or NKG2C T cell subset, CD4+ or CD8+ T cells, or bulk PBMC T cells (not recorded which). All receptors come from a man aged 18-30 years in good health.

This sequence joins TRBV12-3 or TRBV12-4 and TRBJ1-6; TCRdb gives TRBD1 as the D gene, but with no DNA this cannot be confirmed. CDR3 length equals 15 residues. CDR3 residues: CASNRAGEADSPLHF.

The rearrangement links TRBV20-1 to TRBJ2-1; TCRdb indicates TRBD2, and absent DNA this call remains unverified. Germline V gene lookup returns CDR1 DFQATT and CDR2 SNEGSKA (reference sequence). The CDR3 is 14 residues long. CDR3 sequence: CSARTSEDYNEQFF.

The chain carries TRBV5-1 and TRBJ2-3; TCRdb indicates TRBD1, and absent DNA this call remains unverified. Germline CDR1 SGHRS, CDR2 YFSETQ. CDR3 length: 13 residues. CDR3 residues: CASSQGSADTQYF. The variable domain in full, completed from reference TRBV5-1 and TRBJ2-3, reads KAGVTQTPRYLIKTRGQQVTLSCSPISGHRSVSWYQQTPGQGLQFLFEYFSETQRNKGNFPGRFSGRQFSNSRSEMNVSTLELGDSALYLCASSQGSADTQYFGPGTRLTVL.

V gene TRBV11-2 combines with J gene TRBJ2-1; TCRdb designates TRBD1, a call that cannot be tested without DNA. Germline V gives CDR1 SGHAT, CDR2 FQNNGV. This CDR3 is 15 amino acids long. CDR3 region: CASSLSASPYNEQFF.

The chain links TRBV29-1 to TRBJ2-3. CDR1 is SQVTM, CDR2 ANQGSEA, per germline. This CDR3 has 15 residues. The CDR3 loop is CSVDRSRRISDTQYF.

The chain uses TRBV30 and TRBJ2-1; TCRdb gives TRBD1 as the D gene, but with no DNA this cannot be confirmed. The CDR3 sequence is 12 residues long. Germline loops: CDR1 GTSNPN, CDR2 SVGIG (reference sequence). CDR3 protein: CAWSHPGVKKFF.

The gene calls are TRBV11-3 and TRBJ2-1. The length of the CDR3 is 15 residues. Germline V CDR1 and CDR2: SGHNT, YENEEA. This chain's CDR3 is CASSLVSVGYNEQFF. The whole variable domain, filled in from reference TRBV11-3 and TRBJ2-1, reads EAGVVQSPRYKIIEKKQPVAFWCNPISGHNTLYWYLQNLGQGPELLIRYENEEAVDDSQLPKDRFSAERLKGVDSTLKIQPAELGDSAVYLCASSLVSVGYNEQFFGPGTRLTVL.

CDR3 loop: CSGIVGGNTDTQYF. The chain employs TRBV20-1 and TRBJ2-3; TCRdb outputs TRBD2, but without DNA this stays unchecked. Germline CDR1 DFQATT, CDR2 SNEGSKA (reference sequence). CDR3 length: 14 amino acids.

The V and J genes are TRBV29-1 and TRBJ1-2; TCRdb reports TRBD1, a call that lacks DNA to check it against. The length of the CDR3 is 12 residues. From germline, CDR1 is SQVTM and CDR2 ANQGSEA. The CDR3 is CSVVDSHYGYTF.

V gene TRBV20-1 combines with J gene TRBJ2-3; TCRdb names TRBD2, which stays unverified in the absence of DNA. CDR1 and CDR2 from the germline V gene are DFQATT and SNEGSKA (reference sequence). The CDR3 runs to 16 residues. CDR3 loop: CSATPLTSGSPDTQYF.

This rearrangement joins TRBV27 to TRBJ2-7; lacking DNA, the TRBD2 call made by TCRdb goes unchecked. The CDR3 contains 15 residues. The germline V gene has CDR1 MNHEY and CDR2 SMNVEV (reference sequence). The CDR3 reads CASSLPPGLAHEQYF.

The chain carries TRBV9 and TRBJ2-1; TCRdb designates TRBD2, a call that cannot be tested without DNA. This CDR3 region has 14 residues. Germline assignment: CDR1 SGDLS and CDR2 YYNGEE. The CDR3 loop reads CASSVEGLVREQFF.

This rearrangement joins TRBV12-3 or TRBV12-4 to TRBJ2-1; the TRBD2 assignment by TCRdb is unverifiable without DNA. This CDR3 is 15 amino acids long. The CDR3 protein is CASRTLAGGYNEQFF.

CDR3 amino acids: CASSSASTDTQYF. This chain connects TRBV5-1 to TRBJ2-3. CDR1 and CDR2 from the germline V gene are SGHRS and YFSETQ. The CDR3 runs to 13 residues.

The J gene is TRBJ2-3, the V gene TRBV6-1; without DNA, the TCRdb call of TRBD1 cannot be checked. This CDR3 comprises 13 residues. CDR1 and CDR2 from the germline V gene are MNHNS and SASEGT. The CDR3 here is CATRTPGTDTQYF.

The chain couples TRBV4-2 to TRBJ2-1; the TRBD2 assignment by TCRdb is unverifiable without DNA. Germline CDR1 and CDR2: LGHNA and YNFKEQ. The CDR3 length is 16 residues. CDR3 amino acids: CASSQEPSGGYNEQFF.

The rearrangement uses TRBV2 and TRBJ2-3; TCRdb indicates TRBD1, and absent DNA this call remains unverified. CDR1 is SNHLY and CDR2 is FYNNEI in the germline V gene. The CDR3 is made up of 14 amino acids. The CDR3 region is CASSGDGGRNTQYF.

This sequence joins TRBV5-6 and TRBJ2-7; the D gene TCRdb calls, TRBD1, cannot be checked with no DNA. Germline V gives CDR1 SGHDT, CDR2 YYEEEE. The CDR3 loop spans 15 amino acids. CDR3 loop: CASSLRDRVRLEQYF.

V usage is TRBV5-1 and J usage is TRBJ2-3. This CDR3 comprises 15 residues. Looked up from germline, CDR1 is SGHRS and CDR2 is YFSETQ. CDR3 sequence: CASSLLEANTDTQYF.

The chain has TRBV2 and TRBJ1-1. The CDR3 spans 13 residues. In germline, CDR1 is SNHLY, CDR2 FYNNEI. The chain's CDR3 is CASSVPSGREAFF.

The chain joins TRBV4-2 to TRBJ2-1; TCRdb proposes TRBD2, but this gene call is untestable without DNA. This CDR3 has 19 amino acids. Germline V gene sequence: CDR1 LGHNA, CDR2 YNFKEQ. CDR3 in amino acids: CASRSTHSGRALEGNEQFF.

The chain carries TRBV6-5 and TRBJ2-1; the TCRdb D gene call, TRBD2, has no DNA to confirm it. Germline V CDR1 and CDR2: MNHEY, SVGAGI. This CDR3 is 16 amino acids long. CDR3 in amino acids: CASSYSILAGGREQFF.

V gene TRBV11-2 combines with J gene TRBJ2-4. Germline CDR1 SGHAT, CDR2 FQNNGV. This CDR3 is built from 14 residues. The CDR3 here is CASSLSEYKNIQYF.

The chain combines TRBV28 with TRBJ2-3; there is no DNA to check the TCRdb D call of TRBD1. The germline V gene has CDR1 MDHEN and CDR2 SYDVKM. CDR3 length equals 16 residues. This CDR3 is CASRLPRGSGTDTQYF.

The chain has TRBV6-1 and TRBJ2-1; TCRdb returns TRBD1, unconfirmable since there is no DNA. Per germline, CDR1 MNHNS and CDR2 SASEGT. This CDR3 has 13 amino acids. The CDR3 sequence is CASRSAGEGEQFF.